The 25 T cell receptor beta chains below were found in one sample sequenced in a study of blood T cell repertoires in COVID-19. Generated by immunoSEQ multiplex PCR, the TCRdb table keeps only in-frame clones and is missing some. The sample has about 160,000 clones, roughly 89% seen once. The sample was peripheral blood. The receptors originated from a woman aged 55-69 years who had recovered from COVID-19.

This clone was picked up a small number of times. The CDR3 loop is CASSLVGTGDGYTF. CDR3 in DNA: TGCGCCAGCAGCTTGGTCGGGACAGGGGATGGCTACACCTTC. The chain has TRBV5-1 and TRBJ1-2, with TRBD1 matching 10 bases. J lost 6 bases, V lost 0 bases, and 2 bases had no gene match. The CDR3 contains 14 residues. Germline V gene sequence: CDR1 SGHRS, CDR2 YFSETQ.

J is TRBJ2-7 and V is TRBV7-2; the D is unclear. V was shortened by 6 bases and J by 2 bases, with 14 bases between the two germline ends. This CDR3 comprises 14 residues. Germline CDR1 and CDR2: SGHTA and FQGNSA. CDR3 protein: CASRMASGPYEQYF. The DNA of the CDR3 is TGTGCCAGCAGGATGGCTTCAGGCCCCTACGAGCAGTACTTC.

This rearrangement joins TRBV4-2 to TRBJ2-7; D is perhaps TRBD2 (5 bases). Trimming cost V 3 bases and J 0 bases, with 9 bases left between them. CDR1 and CDR2 (germline): LGHNA, YNFKEQ. The CDR3 runs 14 residues. CDR3 amino acids: CASSQMGSSYEQYF. CDR3 sequence (DNA): TGTGCCAGCAGCCAGATGGGGAGCTCCTACGAGCAGTACTTC.

The chain recombines TRBV5-6 with TRBJ2-2, with 10 bases identical to TRBD1. The J segment lost 4 bases and the V segment lost 4 bases, leaving 7 bases of the junction unmatched. CDR1 is SGHDT, CDR2 YYEEEE, per germline. The CDR3 consists of 16 residues. The CDR3 protein is CASSASGTGVTGELFF. The CDR3 DNA sequence: TGTGCCAGCAGCGCCTCCGGGACAGGGGTCACCGGGGAGCTGTTTTTT.

The chain links TRBV6-2 or TRBV6-3 to TRBJ1-1; 7 bases are a match to TRBD1. V shed 5 bases, J shed 0 bases, and the junction held 12 bases outside the gene matches. CDR3 length equals 17 residues. The V gene's germline CDR1 is MNHEY and CDR2 SVGEGT. The CDR3: CASSHKGTASMNTEAFF. The CDR3 DNA is TGTGCCAGCAGTCATAAGGGGACAGCGAGCATGAACACTGAAGCTTTCTTT.

The chain combines TRBV11-2 with TRBJ2-3, with D possibly matching TRBD2 (5 bases). V was trimmed by 5 bases and J by 1 base, leaving 7 bases between them. The CDR3 totals 13 residues. The germline V gene has CDR1 SGHAT and CDR2 FQNNGV. The CDR3 here is CASSPGGTDTQYF. The CDR3 DNA reads as TGTGCCAGCAGCCCCGGGGGCACAGATACGCAGTATTTT.

The chain employs TRBV6-5 and TRBJ1-1; D might be TRBD1 (5 bases). Trimming shortened V by 2 bases and J by 1 base, and 5 bases separated the two germline ends. CDR1 and CDR2 from the germline V gene are MNHEY and SVGAGI. CDR3 length equals 13 residues. The CDR3 loop is CASSYQGNTEAFF. Written as DNA, the CDR3 is TGTGCCAGCAGTTACCAGGGGAACACTGAAGCTTTCTTT.

This sequence joins TRBV7-9 and TRBJ2-3; TRBD2 aligns across 7 bases. V lost 7 bases, J lost 0 bases, and 4 bases stayed unmatched. This CDR3 contains 14 residues. In germline, CDR1 is SEHNR, CDR2 FQNEAQ (reference sequence). The CDR3 protein is CASNGLGSTDTQYF. DNA of the CDR3: TGTGCCAGCAATGGACTAGGGAGCACAGATACGCAGTATTTT.

V is TRBV20-1 and J is TRBJ1-2; D is uncertain. This CDR3 region has 14 residues. V dropped 3 bases and J dropped 4 bases, with 15 bases sitting between them. CDR1 is DFQATT, CDR2 SNEGSKA, per germline (reference sequence). This chain's CDR3 is CSASVLRFPYGYTF. The CDR3 nucleotides are TGCAGTGCTAGTGTACTCCGGTTTCCCTATGGCTACACCTTC.

J is TRBJ2-1 and V is TRBV7-8, with TRBD1 matching over 9 bases. Trimming removed 4 bases from V and 6 bases from J; junction bases left unmatched: 7. This CDR3 spans 15 amino acids. The germline gives CDR1 SGHVS, CDR2 FQNEAQ. This chain's CDR3 is CASSYRTGDFNEQFF. The CDR3, as DNA: TGTGCCAGCAGCTATCGGACAGGGGATTTCAATGAGCAGTTCTTC.

V gene TRBV7-8 combines with J gene TRBJ1-4, with 7 bases matching TRBD1. Per germline, CDR1 SGHVS and CDR2 FQNEAQ. V shed 0 bases, J shed 7 bases, and the junction held 5 bases outside the gene matches. This CDR3 is 15 amino acids long. The CDR3 here is CASSLAYRGPEKLFF. CDR3 nucleotides: TGTGCCAGCAGCTTAGCGTACAGGGGACCTGAAAAACTGTTTTTT.

This clone was observed a handful of times. The chain employs TRBV18 and TRBJ1-5, with D unclear. This CDR3 comprises 15 residues. The germline V gene has CDR1 KGHSH and CDR2 LQKENI. The V gene lost 3 bases and the J gene lost 6 bases, with 15 bases spanning the gap. CDR3 protein: CASSPSSVWSQPQHF. CDR3 coding DNA: TGTGCCAGCTCACCTTCCTCTGTTTGGAGTCAGCCCCAGCATTTT.

This chain uses TRBV3-1 (or the pseudogene TRBV3-2) with TRBJ2-4; 12 positions match TRBD2. CDR1 and CDR2 from the germline V gene are LGHDT and YNNKEL (reference sequence). The length of the CDR3 is 19 residues. V trimming: 4 bases; J trimming: 0 bases; junction bases outside the gene matches: 10. The CDR3 DNA is TGTGCCAGCAGCCCCCCCCCGGGACTAGCGGGTTTAGCCAAAAACATTCAGTACTTC. As protein: CASSPPPGLAGLAKNIQYF.

The chain has TRBV3-1 (or the pseudogene TRBV3-2) and TRBJ1-2; D call uncertain. The CDR3 contains 15 residues. The germline V gene has CDR1 LGHDT and CDR2 YNNKEL (reference sequence). Trimming shortened V by 1 base and J by 0 bases, and 9 bases separated the two germline ends. In DNA, the CDR3 is TGTGCCAGCAGCCAAGGTCGGCAGGCTAACTATGGCTACACCTTC. It is translated as CASSQGRQANYGYTF.

The V call is TRBV10-3, the J call TRBJ1-3; D gene unclear. V was pared by 6 bases and J by 0 bases, with 18 bases between. This CDR3 spans 17 amino acids. CDR1 is ENHRY, CDR2 SYGVKD, per germline. Written as DNA, the CDR3 is TGTGCCATCAGCTACGCGAGGGAATCGGGCTCTGGAAACACCATATATTTT. Translated, it gives CAISYARESGSGNTIYF.

A remark on this clone: This sample includes further DNA sequences coding for the same CDR3. The chain has TRBV5-1 and TRBJ2-2; weak D call: TRBD1 (6 bases). The germline CDR1 and CDR2 sequences are SGHRS and YFSETQ. Trimming took off 4 bases at V and 0 bases at J, with 10 bases between the two ends. The CDR3 spans 15 residues. The DNA of the CDR3 is TGCGCCAGCAGCCTACAGGGTACGAACACCGGGGAGCTGTTTTTT. It yields the protein CASSLQGTNTGELFF.

This clone was detected only once. V is TRBV13 and J is TRBJ1-3, with 8 positions matching TRBD1. V was pared by 6 bases and J by 1 base, with 5 bases of the junction left unmatched. CDR3 length equals 15 residues. Germline values: CDR1 PRHDT, CDR2 FYEKMQ (reference sequence). The CDR3 DNA reads as TGTGCCAGCAGGACACACAGGGGGTCTGGAAACACCATATATTTT. It yields the protein CASRTHRGSGNTIYF.

The J gene is TRBJ2-5, the V gene TRBV5-1; 8 bases are a match to TRBD1. The CDR3 runs to 16 residues. Germline-derived CDR1 and CDR2 are SGHRS and YFSETQ. Germline trimming cut 4 bases from V and 5 bases from J; bases unmatched to any gene: 13. In DNA form, the CDR3 reads TGCGCCAGCAGCCTAAGTCCAGGGGGCGGACTGGAGACCCAGTACTTC. The encoded protein is CASSLSPGGGLETQYF.

This chain joins TRBV3-1 (or the pseudogene TRBV3-2) and TRBJ1-4, with a possible D match to TRBD1 (5 bases). The CDR3 has 14 amino acids. In germline, CDR1 is LGHDT, CDR2 YNNKEL (reference sequence). The V gene lost 6 bases and the J gene lost 4 bases, with 12 bases spanning the gap. The CDR3 DNA reads TGTGCCAGCAGGGGGCGAGGCGGTAATGAAAAACTGTTTTTT. This encodes CASRGRGGNEKLFF.

V and J are TRBV5-1 and TRBJ2-7; a weak D match, TRBD1 (6 bases). The CDR3 runs to 12 residues. The germline CDR1 and CDR2 sequences are SGHRS and YFSETQ. V was pared by 4 bases and J by 7 bases, with 12 bases between. As DNA, the CDR3 is TGCGCCAGCAGCATGGTGGGGGCTGAGCAGTACTTC. Its protein product is CASSMVGAEQYF.

The chain combines TRBV11-3 with TRBJ2-2, with D possibly matching TRBD1 (6 bases). The CDR3 covers 15 residues. Looked up from germline, CDR1 is SGHNT and CDR2 is YENEEA. V gave up 0 bases and J gave up 6 bases, with 11 bases separating them. CDR3 sequence: CASSLDHRDAGELFF. DNA for the CDR3: TGTGCCAGCAGCTTAGATCACAGGGACGCCGGGGAGCTGTTTTTT.

The V gene is TRBV28, the J gene TRBJ1-4; D is undetermined. CDR1 MDHEN and CDR2 SYDVKM come from the germline V gene. The CDR3 is 12 amino acids. Between the trimmed V and J ends, which lost 2 bases and 4 bases, there was a span of 2 bases. This CDR3 is CASSLRNEKLFF. The CDR3 bases are TGTGCCAGCAGTTTACGTAATGAAAAACTGTTTTTT.

The V gene is TRBV27, the J gene TRBJ2-2; no definite D call. V gave up 6 bases and J gave up 3 bases, with 14 bases separating them. Germline lookup yields CDR1 MNHEY and CDR2 SMNVEV (reference sequence). This CDR3 region has 15 residues. The CDR3 DNA reads TGTGCCAGCAGCCTAGGTTACGCGTACACCGGGGAGCTGTTTTTT. Protein: CASSLGYAYTGELFF.

The rearrangement links TRBV28 to TRBJ1-4; D might be TRBD1 (6 bases). The CDR3 has 13 residues. Per germline, CDR1 MDHEN and CDR2 SYDVKM. V gave up 10 bases and J gave up 1 base, with 10 bases separating them. The CDR3 is CATQTGTNEKLFF. The CDR3 DNA is TGTGCCACCCAGACAGGAACTAATGAAAAACTGTTTTTT.

V and J are TRBV19 and TRBJ1-2; 9 bases match TRBD1. Trimming removed 8 bases from V and 6 bases from J; junction bases left unmatched: 4. This CDR3 has 12 residues. Germline V CDR1 and CDR2: LNHDA, SQIVND (reference sequence). CDR3 sequence: CASQQGADGYTF. The CDR3 nucleotides read TGTGCCAGTCAACAGGGGGCCGATGGCTACACCTTC.